This T cell receptor beta chain was found in a study of shared clonotypes between healthy human individuals. Trimming removed 2 bases at V and 4 bases at J, with 9 bases between. The CDR3 has 13 amino acids. Germline CDR1 is LNHDA and CDR2 is SQIVND (reference sequence). Both subsets, CD45RA+ naive and CD45RA-negative memory, were split from the CD4+ cells. Replicate PCRs run on sorted subsets employed approximately 0.2 ug DNA, around 27,000 T cell genomes. Generated by immunoSEQ multiplex PCR, the TCRdb table keeps only in-frame clones and is missing some. This table holds about 2.3 million clones, approximately 95% found once. For this clone: Other DNA sequences in this specimen translate into the identical CDR3.

This TCR was sampled from a man aged 18-30 years in good health. Some clones in this sample may be carry-over from other donors' samples. Sequencing input: naive CD4+ T cells from PBMCs. Subset noted: CD45RA+ positively selected. This chain connects TRBV19 to TRBJ2-7; D not certain. The CDR3, as DNA: TGTGCCAGTAGTATAATTGGCGGTTACGAGCAGTACTTC. It specifies CASSIIGGYEQYF.